Listed below are T cell receptor beta chains from one sample, sequenced in a study of regulatory T cells in long-lasting Graves disease. One entry per CDR3 protein results from TCRdb running MiXCR on the multiplex PCR reads. The sample lists 300,000 or so distinct CDR3 sequences, roughly a fifth occurring once. The sequencing used peripheral blood mononuclear cells (PBMCs), collected when the disease was refractory, from a patient treated with antithyroid drugs. These receptors were obtained from a female donor with Graves disease. Each CDR3 is given without its conserved first and last residue.

TRBJ1-2	TRBV12-5	ASGLVLRGFNYGYT
TRBJ1-5	TRBV4-1	ASSQFTWYQPQH
TRBJ1-3	TRBV7-9	ASSPRYSHSGNTIY
TRBJ1-6	TRBV25-1	ASSEYVPGQLNSPLH
TRBJ2-2	TRBV19	ASSISRPNTGELF
TRBJ2-7	TRBV12-3/TRBV12-4	ASSLRSSGYEQY
TRBJ2-5	TRBV7-9	ASSFGSTVRETQY
TRBJ2-2	TRBV28	ASSLRAGRTGELF
TRBJ1-4	TRBV7-2	ASSVGWAAQTNEKLF
TRBJ2-6	TRBV5-1	ASTNSGANVLT
TRBJ1-1	TRBV18	ASSLLGDLMNTEAF
TRBJ1-5	TRBV7-8	ASSLAHAGGGSNQPQH
TRBJ2-5	TRBV13	ASSIPGAETQY
TRBJ2-7	TRBV6-1	ASSHNSVGEQY
TRBJ1-6	TRBV12-3/TRBV12-4	ASSLGGTAGSPLH
TRBJ1-6	TRBV12-3/TRBV12-4	ASSRTVLMDAYNSPLH
TRBJ2-5	TRBV7-8	ASSPGLTVQTQH
TRBJ2-5	TRBV7-2	ASSPKGLQETQY
TRBJ1-4	TRBV5-6	ASSPQGSLWPGATNEKLF
TRBJ2-5	TRBV7-8	ASSPVRIALGQETQY
TRBJ1-2	TRBV29-1	GGVAYGYT
TRBJ1-1	TRBV7-2	ASSVGGWNTEAF
TRBJ2-5	TRBV12-3/TRBV12-4	ASSFGRAKTQY
TRBJ1-5	TRBV18	ASSPPGAGGNQPQH
TRBJ1-1	TRBV20-1	SARGTGGADTEAF
TRBJ2-6	TRBV15	ATSSRGANVLT
TRBJ1-1	TRBV30	AWSRQGTTEAF
TRBJ1-1	TRBV27	ASRRDRVNTEAF
TRBJ2-7	TRBV10-2	ATSEYDSYEQY
TRBJ2-7	TRBV6-1	ASKGTETYEQY
TRBJ2-2	TRBV7-9	ASRRRQDLNTGELF
TRBJ1-4	TRBV12-3/TRBV12-4	ASSLGGAGLF
TRBJ2-7	TRBV28	ASSAGVGTGINEQY
TRBJ2-7	TRBV6-1	ASGSMNRGQY
TRBJ2-1	TRBV24-1	ATSHRTGNEQF
TRBJ2-4	TRBV19	ASSNSQRTNIQY
TRBJ1-1	TRBV7-9	ASSWTRQGHTEAF
TRBJ2-2	TRBV19	ASSQGLAGSTGELF
TRBJ2-5	TRBV20-1	SAVLEAGGETQY
TRBJ1-5	TRBV6-2/TRBV6-3	ASSVTRTGVSNQPQH
TRBJ1-1	TRBV20-1	SAKQGGGEAF
TRBJ2-7	TRBV7-2	ASSDDWTSGGKY
TRBJ2-7	TRBV3-1	ASKMAGGSYEQY
TRBJ2-1	TRBV10-3	AISLGDEQF
TRBJ2-5	TRBV24-1	ATSDSRSHPPTWETQY